This T cell receptor (beta chain) was sequenced during a study of blood T cell repertoires in COVID-19. V dropped 4 bases and J dropped 0 bases, with 11 bases sitting between them. CDR3 length: 15 amino acids. Germline V lookup: CDR1 MGHRA, CDR2 YSYEKL. TCRdb's table, derived via immunoSEQ multiplex PCR, lists solely in-frame clones and lacks some. The data contain under 150,000 clones, 60% to 80% of them singletons. The receptor comes from a man between 45 and 60 years old with active or convalescent COVID-19. Sequencing used peripheral blood. V is TRBV4-1 and J is TRBJ2-3; weak D call: TRBD1 (6 bases). CDR3 in amino acids: CASSPQQGSTDTQYF. Here the CDR3 DNA reads TGCGCCAGCAGCCCTCAACAGGGAAGCACAGATACGCAGTATTTT.